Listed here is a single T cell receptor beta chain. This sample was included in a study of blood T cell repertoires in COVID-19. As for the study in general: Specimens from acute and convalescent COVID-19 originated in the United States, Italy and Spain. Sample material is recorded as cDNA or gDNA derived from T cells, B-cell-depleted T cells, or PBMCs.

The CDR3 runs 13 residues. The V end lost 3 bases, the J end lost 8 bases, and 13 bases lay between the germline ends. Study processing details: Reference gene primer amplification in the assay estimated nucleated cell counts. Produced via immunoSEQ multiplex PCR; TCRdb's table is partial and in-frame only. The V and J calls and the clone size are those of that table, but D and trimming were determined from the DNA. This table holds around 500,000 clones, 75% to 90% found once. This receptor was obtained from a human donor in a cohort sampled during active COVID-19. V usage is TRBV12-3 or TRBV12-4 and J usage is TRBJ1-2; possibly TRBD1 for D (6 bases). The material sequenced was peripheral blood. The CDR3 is CASSFNRARGYTF. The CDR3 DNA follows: TGTGCCAGCAGTTTCAACAGGGCGAGGGGCTACACCTTC.